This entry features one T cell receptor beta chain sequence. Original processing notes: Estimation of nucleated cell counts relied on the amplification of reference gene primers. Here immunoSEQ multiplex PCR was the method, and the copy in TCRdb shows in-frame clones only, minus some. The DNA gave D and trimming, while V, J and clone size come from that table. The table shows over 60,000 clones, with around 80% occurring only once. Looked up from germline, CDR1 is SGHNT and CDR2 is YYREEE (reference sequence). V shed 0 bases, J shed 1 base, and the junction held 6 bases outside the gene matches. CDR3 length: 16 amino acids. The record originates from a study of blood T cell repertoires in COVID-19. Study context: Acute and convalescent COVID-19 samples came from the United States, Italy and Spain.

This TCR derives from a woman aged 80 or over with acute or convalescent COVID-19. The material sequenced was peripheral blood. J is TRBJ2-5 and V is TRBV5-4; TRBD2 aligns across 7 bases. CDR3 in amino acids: CASSLGREKGQETQYF. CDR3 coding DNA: TGTGCCAGCAGCTTGGGGCGGGAGAAGGGCCAAGAGACCCAGTACTTC.